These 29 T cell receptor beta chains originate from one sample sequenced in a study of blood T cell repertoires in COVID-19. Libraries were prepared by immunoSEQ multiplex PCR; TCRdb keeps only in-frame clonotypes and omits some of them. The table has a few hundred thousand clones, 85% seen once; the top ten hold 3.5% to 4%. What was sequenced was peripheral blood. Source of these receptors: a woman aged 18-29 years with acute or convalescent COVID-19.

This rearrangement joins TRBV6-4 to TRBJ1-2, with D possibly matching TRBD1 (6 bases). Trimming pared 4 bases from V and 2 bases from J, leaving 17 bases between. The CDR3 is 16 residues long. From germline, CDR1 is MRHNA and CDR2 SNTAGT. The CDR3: CASSANSGASNYGYTF. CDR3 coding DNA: TGTGCCAGCAGTGCCAACTCAGGGGCCTCGAACTATGGCTACACCTTC.

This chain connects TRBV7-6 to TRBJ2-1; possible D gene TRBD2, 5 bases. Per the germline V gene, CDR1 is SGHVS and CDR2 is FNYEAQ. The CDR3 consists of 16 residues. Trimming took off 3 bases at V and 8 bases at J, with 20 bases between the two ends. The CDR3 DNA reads TGTGCCAGCAGCTTCTTGCAAGCGGAGGTCGGCCATGAGCAGTTCTTC. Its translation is CASSFLQAEVGHEQFF.

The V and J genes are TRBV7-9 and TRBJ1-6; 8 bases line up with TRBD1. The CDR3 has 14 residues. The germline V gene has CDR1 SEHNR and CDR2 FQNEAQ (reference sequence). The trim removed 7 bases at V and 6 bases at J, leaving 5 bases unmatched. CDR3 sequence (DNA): TGTGCCAGCAATGAGGGACAGGTTAATTCACCCCTCCACTTT. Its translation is CASNEGQVNSPLHF.

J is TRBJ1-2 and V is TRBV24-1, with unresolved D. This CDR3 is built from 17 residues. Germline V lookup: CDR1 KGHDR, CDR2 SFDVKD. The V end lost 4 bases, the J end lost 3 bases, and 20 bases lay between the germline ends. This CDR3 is CATSDPGSEKGDYGYTF. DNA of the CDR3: TGTGCCACCAGTGACCCCGGGTCTGAGAAGGGAGACTATGGCTACACCTTC.

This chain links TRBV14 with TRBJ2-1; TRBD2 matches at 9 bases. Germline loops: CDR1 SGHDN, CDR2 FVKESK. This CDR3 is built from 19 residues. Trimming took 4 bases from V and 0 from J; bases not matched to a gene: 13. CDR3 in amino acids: CASSPGLARYWSSYNEQFF. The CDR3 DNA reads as TGTGCCAGCAGCCCTGGACTAGCGCGCTACTGGAGCTCCTACAATGAGCAGTTCTTC.

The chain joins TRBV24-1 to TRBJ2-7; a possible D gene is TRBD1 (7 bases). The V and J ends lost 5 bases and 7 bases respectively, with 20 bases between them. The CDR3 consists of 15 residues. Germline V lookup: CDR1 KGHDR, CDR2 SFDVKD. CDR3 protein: CATSAGGQGEEEQYF. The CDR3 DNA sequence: TGTGCCACCAGTGCGGGTGGCCAGGGGGAGGAAGAGCAGTACTTC.

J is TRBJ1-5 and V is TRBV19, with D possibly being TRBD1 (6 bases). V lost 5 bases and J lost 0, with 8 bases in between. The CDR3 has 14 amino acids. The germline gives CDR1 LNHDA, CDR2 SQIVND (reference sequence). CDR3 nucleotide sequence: TGTGCCAGTAGTCGACAGGATAGCAATCAGCCCCAGCATTTT. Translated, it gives CASSRQDSNQPQHF.

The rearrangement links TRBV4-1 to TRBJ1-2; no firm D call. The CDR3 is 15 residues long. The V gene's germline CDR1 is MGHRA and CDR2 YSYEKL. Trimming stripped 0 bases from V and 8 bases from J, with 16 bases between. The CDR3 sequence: CASSQDGHSILGYTF. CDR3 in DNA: TGCGCCAGCAGCCAAGATGGGCATTCGATCTTAGGCTACACCTTC.

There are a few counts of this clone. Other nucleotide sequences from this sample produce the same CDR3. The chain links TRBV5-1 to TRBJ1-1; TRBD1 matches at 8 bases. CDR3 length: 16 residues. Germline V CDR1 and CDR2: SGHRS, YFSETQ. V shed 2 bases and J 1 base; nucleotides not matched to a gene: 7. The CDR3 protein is CASSLTIGQGNTEAFF. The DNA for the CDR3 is TGCGCCAGCAGCTTAACCATAGGACAGGGGAACACTGAAGCTTTCTTT.

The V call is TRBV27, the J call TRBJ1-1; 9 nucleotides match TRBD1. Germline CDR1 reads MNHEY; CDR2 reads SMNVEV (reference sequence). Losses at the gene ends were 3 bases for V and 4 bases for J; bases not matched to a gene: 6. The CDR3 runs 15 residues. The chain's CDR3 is CASSFRQGVPTEAFF. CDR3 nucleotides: TGTGCCAGCAGTTTCAGACAGGGGGTACCCACTGAAGCTTTCTTT.

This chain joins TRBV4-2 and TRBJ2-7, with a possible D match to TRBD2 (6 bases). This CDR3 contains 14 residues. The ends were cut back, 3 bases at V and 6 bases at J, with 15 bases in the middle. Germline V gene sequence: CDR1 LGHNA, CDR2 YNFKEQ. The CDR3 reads CASSQGLGLGEQYF. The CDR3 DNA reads TGTGCCAGCAGCCAGGGACTTGGGCTGGGCGAGCAGTACTTC.

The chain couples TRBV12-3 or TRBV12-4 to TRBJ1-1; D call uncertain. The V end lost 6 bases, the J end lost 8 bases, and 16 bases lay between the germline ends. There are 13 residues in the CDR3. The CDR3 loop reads CASRPSAGGEAFF. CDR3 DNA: TGTGCCAGCAGACCCTCGGCGGGAGGGGAAGCTTTCTTT.

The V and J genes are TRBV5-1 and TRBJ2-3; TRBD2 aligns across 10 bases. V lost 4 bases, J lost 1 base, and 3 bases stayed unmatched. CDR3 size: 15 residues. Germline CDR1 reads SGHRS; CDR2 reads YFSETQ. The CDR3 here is CASSVGLAGTDTQYF. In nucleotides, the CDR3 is TGCGCCAGCAGCGTCGGACTAGCGGGCACAGATACGCAGTATTTT. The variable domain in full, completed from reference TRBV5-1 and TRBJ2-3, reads KAGVTQTPRYLIKTRGQQVTLSCSPISGHRSVSWYQQTPGQGLQFLFEYFSETQRNKGNFPGRFSGRQFSNSRSEMNVSTLELGDSALYLCASSVGLAGTDTQYFGPGTRLTVL.

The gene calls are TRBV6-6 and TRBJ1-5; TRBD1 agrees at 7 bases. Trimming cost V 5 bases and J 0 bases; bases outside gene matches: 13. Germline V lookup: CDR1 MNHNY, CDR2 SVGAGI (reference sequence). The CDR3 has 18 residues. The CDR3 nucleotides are TGTGCCAGCAGTCCTCGACCCGGGACAGCTTATAGCAATCAGCCCCAGCATTTT. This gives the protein CASSPRPGTAYSNQPQHF.

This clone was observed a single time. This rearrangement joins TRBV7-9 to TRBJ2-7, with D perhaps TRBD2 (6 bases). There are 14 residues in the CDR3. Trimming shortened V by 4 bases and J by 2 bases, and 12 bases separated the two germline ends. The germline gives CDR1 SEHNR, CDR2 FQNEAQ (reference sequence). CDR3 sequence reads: CASSWGLQPYEQYF. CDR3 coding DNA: TGTGCCAGCAGCTGGGGACTCCAGCCCTACGAGCAGTACTTC. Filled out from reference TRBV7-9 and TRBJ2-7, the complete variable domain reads DTGVSQNPRHKITKRGQNVTFRCDPISEHNRLYWYRQTLGQGPEFLTYFQNEAQLEKSRLLSDRFSAERPKGSFSTLEIQRTEQGDSAMYLCASSWGLQPYEQYFGPGTRLTVT.

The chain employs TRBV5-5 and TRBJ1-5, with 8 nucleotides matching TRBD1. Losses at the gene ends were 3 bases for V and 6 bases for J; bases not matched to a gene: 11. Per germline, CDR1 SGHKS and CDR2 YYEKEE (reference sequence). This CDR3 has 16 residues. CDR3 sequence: CASSSLTGGQGQPQHF. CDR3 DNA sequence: TGTGCCAGCAGCTCCCTTACAGGGGGGCAAGGTCAGCCCCAGCATTTT.

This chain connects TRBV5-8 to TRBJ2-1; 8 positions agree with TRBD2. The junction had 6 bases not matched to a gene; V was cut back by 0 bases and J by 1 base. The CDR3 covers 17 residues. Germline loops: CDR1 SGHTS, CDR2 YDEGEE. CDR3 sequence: CASSLAGGRRSYNEQFF. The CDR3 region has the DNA TGTGCCAGCAGCTTGGCGGGGGGGCGGAGGTCCTACAATGAGCAGTTCTTC.

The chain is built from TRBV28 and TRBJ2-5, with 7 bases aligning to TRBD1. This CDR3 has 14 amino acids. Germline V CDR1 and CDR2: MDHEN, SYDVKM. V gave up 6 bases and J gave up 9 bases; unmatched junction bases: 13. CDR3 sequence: CASSTDRARWAQYF. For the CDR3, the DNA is TGTGCCAGCAGCACTGACAGGGCCAGGTGGGCCCAGTACTTC.

CDR3 residues: CASSQVVAGLYEQFF. The CDR3 DNA is TGTGCCAGCAGCCAAGTAGTAGCGGGACTCTATGAGCAGTTCTTC. The rearrangement links TRBV14 to TRBJ2-1, with 8 bases that match TRBD2. From germline, CDR1 is SGHDN and CDR2 FVKESK. The length of the CDR3 is 15 residues. The V gene end was trimmed by 1 base and the J gene end by 8 bases; junction bases not matched to a gene: 7. The full variable domain, in which reference TRBV14 and TRBJ2-1 provide the parts outside the CDR3, is EAGVTQFPSHSVIEKGQTVTLRCDPISGHDNLYWYRRVMGKEIKFLLHFVKESKQDESGMPNNRFLAERTGGTYSTLKVQPAELEDSGVYFCASSQVVAGLYEQFFGPGTRLTVL.

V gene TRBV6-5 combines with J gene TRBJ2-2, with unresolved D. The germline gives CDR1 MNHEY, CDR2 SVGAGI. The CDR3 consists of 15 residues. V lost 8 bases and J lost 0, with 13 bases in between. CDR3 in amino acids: CASAVGGANTGELFF. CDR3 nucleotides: TGTGCCAGCGCCGTTGGCGGCGCGAACACCGGGGAGCTGTTTTTT.

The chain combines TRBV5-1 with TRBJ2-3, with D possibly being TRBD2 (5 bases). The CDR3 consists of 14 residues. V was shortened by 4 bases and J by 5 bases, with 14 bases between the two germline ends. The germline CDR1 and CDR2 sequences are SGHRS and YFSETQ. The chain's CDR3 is CASSPDNGLDTQYF. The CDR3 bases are TGCGCCAGCAGCCCCGACAATGGACTAGATACGCAGTATTTT.

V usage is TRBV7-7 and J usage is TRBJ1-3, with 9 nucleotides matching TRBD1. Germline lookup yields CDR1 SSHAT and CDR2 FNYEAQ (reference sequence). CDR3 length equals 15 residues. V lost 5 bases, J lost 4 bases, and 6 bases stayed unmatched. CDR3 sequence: CASSTGQGKGNTIYF. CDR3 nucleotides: TGTGCCAGCAGCACCGGACAGGGGAAAGGAAACACCATATATTTT.

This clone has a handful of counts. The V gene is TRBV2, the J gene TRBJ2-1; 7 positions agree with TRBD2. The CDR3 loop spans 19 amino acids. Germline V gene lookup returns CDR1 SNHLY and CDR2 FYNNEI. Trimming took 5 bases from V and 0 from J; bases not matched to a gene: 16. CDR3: CASSRWEASGLSSYNEQFF. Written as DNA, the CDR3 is TGTGCCAGCAGTCGCTGGGAGGCTAGCGGTTTGAGCTCCTACAATGAGCAGTTCTTC.

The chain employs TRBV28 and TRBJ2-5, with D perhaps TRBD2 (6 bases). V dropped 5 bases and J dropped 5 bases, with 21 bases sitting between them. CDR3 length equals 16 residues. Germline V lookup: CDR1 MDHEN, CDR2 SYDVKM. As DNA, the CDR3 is TGTGCCAGCAGTAGGGTGGGGCGGGGATACTTTGAGACCCAGTACTTC. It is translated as CASSRVGRGYFETQYF.

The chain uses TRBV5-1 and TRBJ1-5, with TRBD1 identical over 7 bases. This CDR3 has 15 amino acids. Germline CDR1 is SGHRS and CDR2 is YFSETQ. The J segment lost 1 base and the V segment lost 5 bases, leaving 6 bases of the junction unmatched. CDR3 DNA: TGCGCCAGCAGGCTAAGGACAGGAAGCAATCAGCCCCAGCATTTT. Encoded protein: CASRLRTGSNQPQHF.

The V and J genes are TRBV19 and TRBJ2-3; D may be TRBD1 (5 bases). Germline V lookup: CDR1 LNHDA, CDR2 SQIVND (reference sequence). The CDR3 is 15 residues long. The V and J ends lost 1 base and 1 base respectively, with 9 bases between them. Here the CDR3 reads CASSIVGRGTDTQYF. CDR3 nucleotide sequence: TGTGCCAGTAGTATAGTCGGCAGGGGCACAGATACGCAGTATTTT.

CDR3 sequence reads: CASSQGSRATTNQPQHF. CDR3 in DNA: TGTGCCAGCAGCCAGGGGAGCAGGGCAACGACCAATCAGCCCCAGCATTTT. The chain uses TRBV5-8 and TRBJ1-5; maybe TRBD1 (6 bases). Germline-derived CDR1 and CDR2 are SGHTS and YDEGEE. Trimming took off 4 bases at V and 3 bases at J, with 20 bases between the two ends. The CDR3 runs to 17 residues.

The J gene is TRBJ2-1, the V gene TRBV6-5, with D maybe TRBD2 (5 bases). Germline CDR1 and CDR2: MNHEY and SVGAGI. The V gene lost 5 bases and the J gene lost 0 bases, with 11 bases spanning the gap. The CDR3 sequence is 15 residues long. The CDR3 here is CASSNGVSSYNEQFF. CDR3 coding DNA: TGTGCCAGCAGTAACGGGGTGAGCTCCTACAATGAGCAGTTCTTC.

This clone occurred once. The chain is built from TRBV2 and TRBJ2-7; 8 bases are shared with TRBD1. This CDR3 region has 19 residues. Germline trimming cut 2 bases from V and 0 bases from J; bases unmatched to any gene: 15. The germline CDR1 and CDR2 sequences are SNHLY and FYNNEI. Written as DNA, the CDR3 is TGTGCCAGCAGTGAATTTACAGGGGGTGATCCATACCTCTCCTACGAGCAGTACTTC. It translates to CASSEFTGGDPYLSYEQYF.